Shown below are 4 T cell receptor beta chains from a single sample sequenced in a study of blood T cells in healthy people across ages. PCR was performed a second time for about 6 to 12 cycles using a sample-barcoded 5' primer and a J-beta primer mix. TCRdb ran MiXCR on the 5' RACE reads and lists one entry per CDR3 protein. The table lists roughly 900,000 distinct CDR3 sequences, around 26% of them singletons. The sequencing input was blood. These receptors all come from a woman older than 75 in good health.

This clonotype appeared a few times. This may stem from a read error, because a much larger clone lies one nucleotide away. The chain has TRBV11-2 and TRBJ2-5; 11 nucleotides line up with TRBD2. The CDR3 is made up of 14 amino acids. The V gene end was trimmed by 8 bases and the J gene end by 11 bases; junction bases not matched to a gene: 13. Germline CDR1 reads SGHAT; CDR2 reads FQNNGV. The CDR3 DNA reads TGTGCCAGCGGCCGACTAGCGGGGTACAATGAGCAGTACTTC. This sequence encodes CASGRLAGYNEQYF. Full variable domain (remainder filled in from reference TRBV11-2 and TRBJ2-5): EAGVAQSPRYKIIEKRQSVAFWCNPISGHATLYWYQQILGQGPKLLIQFQNNGVVDDSQLPKDRFSAERLKGVDSTLKIQPAKLEDSAVYLCASGRLAGYNEQYFGPGTRLLVL.

The V and J genes are TRBV4-1 and TRBJ2-6, with 9 positions matching TRBD1. The CDR3 covers 22 residues. Per the germline V gene, CDR1 is MGHRA and CDR2 is YSYEKL. V dropped 3 bases and J dropped 0; count of bases not matched to a gene: 18. The CDR3 DNA reads TGCGCCAGCAGCCAGGGACGGGGTCGGGGACAGGGTGTCCTCTCTGGGGCCAACGTCCTGACTTTC. Translation: CASSQGRGRGQGVLSGANVLTF.

This clonotype was picked up many times. The rearrangement joins TRBV6-5 to TRBJ2-5; TRBD2 might be the D (6 bases). The V end lost 2 bases, the J end lost 12 bases, and 22 bases lay between the germline ends. CDR1 and CDR2 (germline): MNHEY, SVGAGI. The CDR3 is 15 residues long. The CDR3 nucleotides read TGTGCCAGCAGTTACCTTACAGTCTTATTGGGGGAGGAGTACTTC. Its translation is CASSYLTVLLGEEYF.

This chain connects TRBV7-2 to TRBJ2-3; 13 bases are shared with TRBD2. Losses at the gene ends were 8 bases for V and 4 bases for J; bases not matched to a gene: 15. The germline gives CDR1 SGHTA, CDR2 FQGNSA. There are 18 residues in the CDR3. CDR3 residues: CASRQNSLAGGLADTQYF. The CDR3 region has the DNA TGTGCCAGCCGCCAAAACTCACTAGCGGGGGGGCTTGCAGATACGCAGTATTTT.